The 10 T cell receptor beta chains given below trace back to one sample, sequenced in a study of T cell responses to AZD1222 COVID-19 vaccine. The protocol was immunoSEQ multiplex PCR, while the TCRdb copy is restricted to in-frame clones and leaves out a portion. The table has roughly 55,000 clones, 87% seen once. The sequencing used peripheral blood, collected on day 0 of AZD1222 vaccination. Receptor source: an adult in good health.

This sequence joins TRBV5-1 and TRBJ1-2; D ambiguous. The germline gives CDR1 SGHRS, CDR2 YFSETQ. This CDR3 comprises 14 residues. The V and J ends lost 3 bases and 7 bases respectively, with 16 bases between them. The CDR3 sequence: CASSSPGNEGGYTF. The CDR3 nucleotides are TGCGCCAGCAGCTCCCCAGGAAATGAGGGTGGCTACACCTTC.

The chain couples TRBV5-1 to TRBJ2-2, with 7 bases fitting TRBD1. J was trimmed by 1 base and V by 2 bases; bases with no gene match: 2. Germline V CDR1 and CDR2: SGHRS, YFSETQ. The CDR3 is 15 amino acids. The CDR3 nucleotides read TGCGCCAGCAGCTTCGGGACAGAGAACACCGGGGAGCTGTTTTTT. This sequence encodes CASSFGTENTGELFF.

The J gene is TRBJ2-2, the V gene TRBV6-1; perhaps TRBD1 as D (6 bases). Germline V lookup: CDR1 MNHNS, CDR2 SASEGT. Between the trimmed V and J ends, which lost 1 base and 3 bases, there was a span of 12 bases. The CDR3 covers 16 residues. CDR3 DNA sequence: TGTGCCAGCAGTGAAGTAGGACAGTCCTACACCGGGGAGCTGTTTTTT. Translating gives CASSEVGQSYTGELFF.

The chain is built from TRBV2 and TRBJ2-1; TRBD1 aligns across 11 bases. The J segment lost 7 bases and the V segment lost 5 bases, leaving 4 bases of the junction unmatched. Germline-derived CDR1 and CDR2 are SNHLY and FYNNEI. This CDR3 has 14 residues. The CDR3 sequence: CASSTGTGGNEQFF. In DNA form, the CDR3 reads TGTGCCAGCAGTACCGGGACAGGGGGTAATGAGCAGTTCTTC.

This sequence joins TRBV4-3 and TRBJ1-1, with D hard to call. The germline V gene has CDR1 LGHNA and CDR2 YSLEER. This CDR3 has 15 residues. Trimming left V 0 bases short and J 1 base short, with 9 bases between. The CDR3, as DNA: TGCGCCAGCAGCCAAGATACAAGCCCGAACACTGAAGCTTTCTTT. It codes for CASSQDTSPNTEAFF.

This clone has a single count. This chain uses TRBV11-3 with TRBJ2-3; 10 bases fit TRBD2. The CDR3 has 15 residues. In germline, CDR1 is SGHNT, CDR2 YENEEA. With 2 bases clipped from V and 1 base from J, the junction kept 0 bases outside the gene matches. Here the CDR3 DNA reads TGTGCCAGCAGCTTAAGCGGGGGGGGCACAGATACGCAGTATTTT. Its protein is CASSLSGGGTDTQYF.

The chain carries TRBV19 and TRBJ1-1, with D perhaps matching TRBD1 (5 bases). Looked up from germline, CDR1 is LNHDA and CDR2 is SQIVND (reference sequence). The CDR3 runs 15 residues. V was shortened by 9 bases and J by 1 base, with 18 bases between the two germline ends. CDR3 DNA sequence: TGTGCCAGCTCCTCTCGTTGGGGGGGGAACACTGAAGCTTTCTTT. Translated, it gives CASSSRWGGNTEAFF.

The chain joins TRBV29-1 to TRBJ2-1, with TRBD1 matching over 9 bases. This CDR3 is 14 amino acids long. CDR1 and CDR2 (germline): SQVTM, ANQGSEA. Losses at the gene ends were 6 bases for V and 4 bases for J; bases not matched to a gene: 7. The CDR3 region has the DNA TGCAGCGTCCACCGGACAGGGGTGTACAATGAGCAGTTCTTC. Encoded protein: CSVHRTGVYNEQFF.

This clone was detected only once. As DNA, the CDR3 is TGCAGCGTTGAAGATCAAACAGAGACATCCTACGAGCAGTACTTC. It codes for CSVEDQTETSYEQYF. This chain connects TRBV29-1 to TRBJ2-7, with D uncertain. V dropped 0 bases and J dropped 1 base, with 13 bases sitting between them. Germline assignment: CDR1 SQVTM and CDR2 ANQGSEA. The CDR3 extends over 15 amino acids.

This chain connects TRBV4-3 to TRBJ2-5; 10 nucleotides line up with TRBD2. Looked up from germline, CDR1 is LGHNA and CDR2 is YSLEER. J gave up 3 bases and V 3 bases, and 1 base lay outside the gene matches. This CDR3 has 14 residues. The CDR3: CASSHGLAEETQYF. CDR3 nucleotides: TGCGCCAGCAGCCACGGACTAGCGGAAGAGACCCAGTACTTC.